A selection of T cell receptor beta chains follows, all from one sample in a study of blood T cell repertoires in COVID-19. Sequencing used immunoSEQ multiplex PCR; TCRdb keeps in-frame clones, though not all of them. The repertoire holds about 58,000 clones, with 78% as singletons. The sample taken for sequencing was peripheral blood. Source of these receptors: a human donor in a cohort sampled during active COVID-19. CDR3s include the opening cysteine and the closing phenylalanine or tryptophan. A D gene is named only where the DNA matches it firmly. Some rows mark clone size as missing; the rest say once, few, many or name a class of expanded clone.

abundance	v_gene	d_gene	j_gene	CDR3aa	CDR3nt
NA	TRBV7-9	TRBD1	TRBJ2-7	CASSPGTVYEQYF	TGTGCCAGCAGCCCCGGGACAGTCTACGAGCAGTACTTC
NA	TRBV19	NA	TRBJ2-6	CASSMVGRGNVLTF	TGTGCCAGTAGTATGGTGGGTCGAGGCAACGTCCTGACTTTC
NA	TRBV18	NA	TRBJ1-1	CASSPLAGMNTEAFF	TGTGCCAGCTCACCGCTGGCAGGGATGAACACTGAAGCTTTCTTT
few	TRBV5-1	NA	TRBJ1-1	CASSLLGRGMVSEAFF	TGCGCCAGCAGCCTCCTGGGTCGGGGAATGGTTTCTGAAGCTTTCTTT
NA	TRBV18	NA	TRBJ1-2	CASSPSRGTNGYTF	TGTGCCAGCTCACCATCGAGGGGGACCAATGGCTACACCTTC
NA	TRBV6-5	TRBD1	TRBJ2-1	CASSRDRGSYNEQFF	TGTGCCAGCAGTCGGGACAGGGGGTCCTACAATGAGCAGTTCTTC
NA	TRBV30	NA	TRBJ1-4	CACPFDGDEKLFF	TGTGCCTGTCCTTTTGACGGGGATGAAAAACTGTTTTTT
NA	TRBV7-9	TRBD1	TRBJ1-2	CASSVVLGRQGGYYGYTF	TGTGCCAGCAGCGTGGTTTTAGGAAGACAGGGGGGTTATTATGGCTACACCTTC
NA	TRBV7-2	TRBD2	TRBJ2-1	CASSWGLAGYNEQFF	TGTGCCAGCAGCTGGGGACTAGCGGGATACAATGAGCAGTTCTTC
once	TRBV7-8	NA	TRBJ1-1	CASSRTRRGTEAFF	TGTGCCAGCAGCCGCACAAGGAGGGGCACTGAAGCTTTCTTT
NA	TRBV30	NA	TRBJ1-6	CAWSPHSGVYNSPLHF	TGTGCCTGGAGTCCCCATTCAGGGGTTTATAATTCACCCCTCCACTTT
NA	TRBV4-2	TRBD1	TRBJ1-2	CASKKETGTGVDGYTF	TGTGCCAGCAAAAAAGAGACCGGGACAGGGGTTGATGGCTACACCTTC
NA	TRBV19	NA	TRBJ1-2	CASSIGRSYGYTF	TGTGCCAGTAGTATAGGACGGAGCTATGGCTACACCTTC
NA	TRBV7-9	TRBD1	TRBJ1-3	CASSRDRSSGNTIYF	TGTGCCAGCAGCCGGGACAGATCTTCTGGAAACACCATATATTTT
NA	TRBV27	NA	TRBJ2-7	CASSLHTLHEQYF	TGTGCCAGCAGTTTACACACGTTACACGAGCAGTACTTC
NA	TRBV7-3	NA	TRBJ1-6	CASSLRPGPNSPLHF	TGTGCCAGCAGCTTAAGACCAGGGCCTAATTCACCCCTCCACTTT
NA	TRBV6-5	TRBD1	TRBJ2-5	CASSLTGGVETQYF	TGTGCCAGCAGTTTGACAGGGGGCGTCGAGACCCAGTACTTC
NA	TRBV6-2/TRBV6-3	TRBD2	TRBJ2-7	CASSLGTSGAYYEQYF	TGTGCCAGCAGTCTCGGGACTAGCGGGGCGTACTACGAGCAGTACTTC
NA	TRBV4-1	NA	TRBJ1-1	CASTLRVGGSGYTEAFF	TGCGCCAGCACCCTCCGAGTGGGGGGATCTGGATACACTGAAGCTTTCTTT
NA	TRBV11-3	NA	TRBJ2-7	CASSSGHRNLEQYF	TGTGCCAGCAGCTCAGGACACAGGAACCTCGAGCAGTACTTC
NA	TRBV2	NA	TRBJ2-1	CASSLTYSYNEQFF	TGTGCCAGCAGTCTAACTTACTCCTACAATGAGCAGTTCTTC
NA	TRBV27	NA	TRBJ1-2	CASSFVYSGAGYTF	TGTGCCAGCAGTTTCGTCTATTCGGGTGCGGGCTACACCTTC
NA	TRBV6-5	NA	TRBJ2-7	CASSYLGAEQYF	TGTGCCAGCAGTTACTTGGGGGCCGAGCAGTACTTC
NA	TRBV30	NA	TRBJ1-2	CAWSVLKGSGYTF	TGTGCCTGGAGTGTACTAAAGGGGTCTGGCTACACCTTC
NA	TRBV7-9	NA	TRBJ2-3	CASSLGQDTDTQYF	TGTGCCAGCAGCTTAGGTCAGGACACAGATACGCAGTATTTT
once	TRBV5-1	NA	TRBJ1-1	CASSLHRGMNTEAFF	TGCGCCAGCAGCTTGCATAGGGGGATGAACACTGAAGCTTTCTTT
NA	TRBV6-5	NA	TRBJ2-5	CASSYSGGTQYF	TGTGCCAGCAGTTACTCGGGGGGGACCCAGTACTTC
NA	TRBV28	NA	TRBJ1-2	CAVRSGFGNGYTF	TGTGCCGTGAGATCGGGGTTTGGTAACGGCTACACCTTC
NA	TRBV3-1/TRBV3-2	NA	TRBJ1-1	CASSQDIFGGNTEAFF	TGTGCCAGCAGCCAAGATATCTTCGGAGGTAACACTGAAGCTTTCTTT
NA	TRBV19	NA	TRBJ1-1	CASSIVGTRPPEAFF	TGTGCCAGTAGTATTGTAGGGACTAGACCCCCTGAAGCTTTCTTT
NA	TRBV11-2	TRBD2	TRBJ2-1	CASSPRLAGGSYNEQFF	TGTGCCAGCAGCCCGAGACTAGCGGGCGGATCCTACAATGAGCAGTTCTTC
NA	TRBV6-2/TRBV6-3	NA	TRBJ1-1	CASSFGGIAEAFF	TGTGCCAGCAGTTTCGGGGGGATTGCTGAAGCTTTCTTT
NA	TRBV5-1	TRBD1	TRBJ1-2	CASSLEQGGGYTF	TGCGCCAGCAGCTTGGAACAGGGGGGTGGCTACACCTTC
few	TRBV6-2/TRBV6-3	TRBD1	TRBJ1-5	CASSTLLRTGKNQPQHF	TGTGCCAGCAGTACCCTTCTCAGGACAGGGAAAAATCAGCCCCAGCATTTT
NA	TRBV30	NA	TRBJ1-2	CAWWRFEAGYTF	TGTGCCTGGTGGAGGTTTGAAGCTGGCTACACCTTC
NA	TRBV29-1	NA	TRBJ1-2	CSVDSGGPYGYTF	TGCAGCGTTGATAGCGGGGGCCCTTATGGCTACACCTTC
NA	TRBV7-3	TRBD2	TRBJ2-7	CASSLGLAGQQYF	TGTGCCAGCAGCTTAGGGCTAGCGGGGCAGCAGTACTTC
NA	TRBV18	TRBD1	TRBJ2-7	CASSHPGQGAYEQYF	TGTGCCAGCTCTCATCCGGGACAGGGGGCCTACGAGCAGTACTTC
NA	TRBV7-9	NA	TRBJ1-2	CASTLYGGDSLYGYTF	TGTGCCAGCACCCTCTATGGAGGGGACTCCCTCTATGGCTACACCTTC
NA	TRBV10-3	TRBD2	TRBJ2-3	CAISKETSLDTQYF	TGTGCCATCAGTAAGGAGACTAGCTTAGATACGCAGTATTTT
NA	TRBV3-1/TRBV3-2	NA	TRBJ1-3	CASRRLSDSGNTIYF	TGTGCCAGCAGGAGACTCAGTGACTCTGGAAACACCATATATTTT
NA	TRBV28	TRBD1	TRBJ1-1	CASRWDRESNTEAFF	TGTGCCAGCAGATGGGACAGGGAATCCAACACTGAAGCTTTCTTT